Each of the 27 T cell receptor beta chains below was sequenced from the same sample in a study of CD8+ T cells in alopecia areata. Reverse transcription of extracted RNA yielded cDNA, which provided the sequencing template. The table came from immunoSEQ multiplex PCR; TCRdb's copy has only in-frame clones and leaves some out. The table has 250,000 or so clones, roughly two thirds seen once; the top ten hold more than 0.95%. Sequenced here: CD4+ T cells sorted from blood, sampled at week 0. The receptors were gathered from a human donor with alopecia areata.

The chain employs TRBV30 and TRBJ1-2; a weak D match, TRBD1 (5 bases). Deletions cut 4 bases from V and 4 bases from J, with 19 bases between. The length of the CDR3 is 15 residues. CDR1 GTSNPN and CDR2 SVGIG come from the germline V gene (reference sequence). CDR3 nucleotides: TGTGCCTGGACCGGGACCTGGGTCAGTGGCTATGGCTACACCTTC. This sequence encodes CAWTGTWVSGYGYTF. The variable domain in full, with the rest retrieved from reference TRBV30 and TRBJ1-2, is SQTIHQWPATLVQPVGSPLSLECTVEGTSNPNLYWYRQAAGRGLQLLFYSVGIGQISSEVPQNLSASRPQDRQFILSSKKLLLSDSGFYLCAWTGTWVSGYGYTFGSGTRLTVV.

The rearrangement joins TRBV10-3 to TRBJ2-2; TRBD2 might be the D (5 bases). Germline V gene data show CDR1 as ENHRY and CDR2 as SYGVKD. This CDR3 has 15 amino acids. Trimming stripped 10 bases from V and 1 base from J, with 16 bases between. The CDR3 is CASRGRLVNTGELFF. The CDR3 DNA follows: TGTGCCAGCCGGGGAAGGCTAGTGAACACCGGGGAGCTGTTTTTT.

The chain links TRBV5-6 to TRBJ2-4, with a weak D call TRBD2 (6 bases). Germline V gene data show CDR1 as SGHDT and CDR2 as YYEEEE. The length of the CDR3 is 14 residues. Trimming cost V 2 bases and J 8 bases, with 14 bases left between them. CDR3 nucleotides: TGTGCCAGCAGCTTTTGGGCTAGCGCCGACATTCAGTACTTC. Its translation is CASSFWASADIQYF.

This chain connects TRBV30 to TRBJ2-2; D remains unclear. Trimming left V 3 bases short and J 7 bases short, with 12 bases between. The CDR3 covers 13 residues. Germline assignment: CDR1 GTSNPN and CDR2 SVGIG (reference sequence). The CDR3 region has the DNA TGTGCCTGGAGCCCCTCAAGGTTCGGGGAGCTGTTTTTT. Protein sequence: CAWSPSRFGELFF.

The count of this clone is one. V and J are TRBV29-1 and TRBJ2-3; no clear D. CDR1 is SQVTM, CDR2 ANQGSEA, per germline. V was shortened by 4 bases and J by 2 bases, with 7 bases between the two germline ends. This CDR3 region has 12 residues. The CDR3 sequence: CSVAQNTDTQYF. The CDR3, as DNA: TGCAGCGTTGCTCAGAACACAGATACGCAGTATTTT.

This clone was counted only a few times. A junction end diverges from the germline sequence, so it may reflect a read error. The chain links TRBV7-7 to TRBJ2-1, with 12 bases matching TRBD1. Germline CDR1 SSHAT, CDR2 FNYEAQ (reference sequence). The CDR3 covers 15 residues. For the CDR3, the DNA is TGTGCTAGCAGCTTGGGACAGGGGGCCGTCAATGAGCAGTTCTTC. It is translated as CASSLGQGAVNEQFF.

The gene calls are TRBV13 and TRBJ2-6; D not resolved. This CDR3 contains 17 residues. Germline CDR1 and CDR2: PRHDT and FYEKMQ (reference sequence). V lost 2 bases and J 0 bases, leaving 11 bases between the germline ends. The CDR3 DNA sequence: TGTGCCAGCAGCTTACCCGGTCTGGGCTCTGGGGCCAACGTCCTGACTTTC. This gives the protein CASSLPGLGSGANVLTF.

CDR3 region: CASSLWSQPQHF. The CDR3 DNA follows: TGTGCCAGCAGCCTTTGGTCTCAGCCCCAGCATTTT. This chain uses TRBV6-5 with TRBJ1-5; no clear D gene. The CDR3 loop spans 12 amino acids. V was shortened by 6 bases and J by 6 bases, with 9 bases between the two germline ends. The germline CDR1 and CDR2 sequences are MNHEY and SVGAGI.

The chain joins TRBV29-1 to TRBJ2-1, with 11 positions matching TRBD2. The CDR3 extends over 16 amino acids. Trimming took 6 bases from V and 3 from J; bases not matched to a gene: 10. The germline gives CDR1 SQVTM, CDR2 ANQGSEA. The CDR3 region has the DNA TGCAGCGTCCCTAATATAGCGGGGGGGCACTACAATGAGCAGTTCTTC. Translating it yields CSVPNIAGGHYNEQFF.

The V and J genes are TRBV7-3 and TRBJ2-2, with TRBD2 matching over 7 bases. The V gene's germline CDR1 is SGHTA and CDR2 FQGTGA. This CDR3 comprises 16 residues. V dropped 2 bases and J dropped 6; count of bases not matched to a gene: 9. The CDR3 bases are TGTGCCAGCAGCTTAGTGGCTAGCGGTAGTGCCGGGGAGCTGTTTTTT. Its translation: CASSLVASGSAGELFF.

This clone was seen a few times. The V call is TRBV20-1, the J call TRBJ1-2; D gene ambiguous. Trimming stripped 7 bases from V and 8 bases from J, with 14 bases between. This CDR3 is built from 11 residues. Germline-derived CDR1 and CDR2 are DFQATT and SNEGSKA (reference sequence). The CDR3 reads CSGHITGGYTF. CDR3 in DNA: TGCAGTGGTCACATAACGGGAGGCTACACCTTC.

This clone was counted between two and nine times. The chain uses TRBV6-5 and TRBJ2-7; either TRBD1 or TRBD2 may fit D (5 bases each). This CDR3 has 14 amino acids. Germline values: CDR1 MNHEY, CDR2 SVGAGI. V was shortened by 5 bases and J by 3 bases, with 14 bases between the two germline ends. The CDR3 protein is CASSPLWGNYEQYF. The CDR3 coding sequence is TGTGCCAGCAGTCCTCTCTGGGGGAACTACGAGCAGTACTTC.

About this clone: A junction end diverges from the germline sequence, so it may reflect a read error. The chain couples TRBV2 to TRBJ1-4; 11 bases match TRBD1. Germline CDR1 reads SNHLY; CDR2 reads FYNNEI. CDR3 length: 12 amino acids. The CDR3: CASGPGQGGQVF. The DNA of the CDR3 is TGTGCCAGCGGACCGGGACAGGGGGGTCAAGTTTTT.

The chain couples TRBV30 to TRBJ2-7, with 8 bases matching TRBD2. This CDR3 is built from 14 residues. CDR1 and CDR2 from the germline V gene are GTSNPN and SVGIG (reference sequence). The V and J ends lost 0 bases and 10 bases, in that order; junction bases with no gene match: 11. The CDR3 spells CAWSVRGLVRHQYF. The DNA for the CDR3 is TGTGCCTGGAGTGTACGGGGACTAGTGAGGCATCAGTACTTC.

The genes are TRBV15 and TRBJ1-5, with D possibly being TRBD1 (5 bases). The CDR3 totals 16 residues. V gave up 5 bases and J gave up 0 bases, with 14 bases separating them. From germline, CDR1 is LNHNV and CDR2 YYDKDF (reference sequence). CDR3: CATSLIGHTSNQPQHF. The DNA for the CDR3 is TGTGCCACCAGCCTGATTGGACACACTAGCAATCAGCCCCAGCATTTT.

The chain uses TRBV4-2 and TRBJ2-7; TRBD1 matches 8 bases. The CDR3 has 15 amino acids. V shed 0 bases, J shed 4 bases, and the junction held 5 bases outside the gene matches. Germline values: CDR1 LGHNA, CDR2 YNFKEQ. Here the CDR3 reads CASSQDPNRGYEQYF. CDR3 in DNA: TGTGCCAGCAGCCAAGATCCGAACAGGGGGTACGAGCAGTACTTC.

This sequence joins TRBV5-4 and TRBJ1-6; weak D call: TRBD1 (6 bases). The germline V gene has CDR1 SGHNT and CDR2 YYREEE (reference sequence). V was trimmed by 4 bases and J by 8 bases, leaving 13 bases between them. This CDR3 contains 14 residues. The CDR3 is CASSLRDTYSPLHF. CDR3 in DNA: TGTGCCAGCAGCCTCCGGGACACTTATTCACCCCTCCACTTT.

V is TRBV30 and J is TRBJ2-7; no definite D call. Germline CDR1 reads GTSNPN; CDR2 reads SVGIG (reference sequence). CDR3 length equals 15 residues. The V end lost 3 bases, the J end lost 0 bases, and 15 bases lay between the germline ends. The DNA for the CDR3 is TGTGCCTGGAGCGCGTATCGGGTAAGCTCCTACGAGCAGTACTTC. It codes for CAWSAYRVSSYEQYF.

This chain joins TRBV25-1 and TRBJ1-2; maybe TRBD1 (5 bases). Trimming left V 6 bases short and J 4 bases short, with 9 bases between. Germline CDR1 MGHDK, CDR2 SYGVNS. The CDR3 spans 12 residues. The CDR3 coding sequence is TGTGCCAGCAGAGACAGCCCCTATGGCTACACCTTC. Amino acids: CASRDSPYGYTF.

This clone was picked up a small number of times. The genes are TRBV5-5 and TRBJ1-5; tentatively, D is TRBD1 (5 bases). V was pared by 4 bases and J by 7 bases, with 27 bases between. This CDR3 has 18 amino acids. Germline CDR1 and CDR2: SGHKS and YYEKEE (reference sequence). The CDR3 nucleotides read TGTGCCAGCAGCCTCGACTTGGTTTCAGGGCCTTGGAGCCAGCCCCAGCATTTT. Its protein product is CASSLDLVSGPWSQPQHF.

In DNA, the CDR3 is TGCAGCGTTGAAACAGGAGCCTACGAGCAGTACTTC. Encoded protein: CSVETGAYEQYF. The chain is built from TRBV29-1 and TRBJ2-7; D perhaps matches TRBD1 (5 bases). Looked up from germline, CDR1 is SQVTM and CDR2 is ANQGSEA. The V and J ends lost 2 bases and 2 bases respectively, with 7 bases between them. This CDR3 comprises 12 residues.

This chain connects TRBV30 to TRBJ2-7, with TRBD1 identical over 9 bases. The V gene end was trimmed by 3 bases and the J gene end by 1 base; junction bases not matched to a gene: 10. Germline lookup yields CDR1 GTSNPN and CDR2 SVGIG (reference sequence). The CDR3 runs to 16 residues. CDR3 in DNA: TGTGCCTGGAGGCGAACAGGGGGCATTGCATCCTACGAGCAGTACTTC. Protein product: CAWRRTGGIASYEQYF. The full variable domain, rest sourced from reference TRBV30 and TRBJ2-7, is SQTIHQWPATLVQPVGSPLSLECTVEGTSNPNLYWYRQAAGRGLQLLFYSVGIGQISSEVPQNLSASRPQDRQFILSSKKLLLSDSGFYLCAWRRTGGIASYEQYFGPGTRLTVT.

The chain combines TRBV28 with TRBJ2-7, with unresolved D. Germline V lookup: CDR1 MDHEN, CDR2 SYDVKM. V shed 7 bases and J shed 9 bases, with 16 bases lying between them. The CDR3 has 12 amino acids. The DNA of the CDR3 is TGTGCCAGCAATATACAAGGGATCGGGCAGTACTTC. Amino acids: CASNIQGIGQYF.

There are many counts of this clone. The chain links TRBV5-6 to TRBJ1-3; possibly TRBD1 for D (5 bases). The germline V gene encodes CDR1 SGHDT and CDR2 YYEEEE. The V gene lost 2 bases and the J gene lost 3 bases, with 9 bases spanning the gap. The CDR3 has 14 amino acids. CDR3 sequence (DNA): TGTGCCAGCAGCTTCATAGGGGTTGGAAACACCATATATTTT. Translated: CASSFIGVGNTIYF. Drawing the rest from reference TRBV5-6 and TRBJ1-3, the complete variable domain is DAGVTQSPTHLIKTRGQQVTLRCSPKSGHDTVSWYQQALGQGPQFIFQYYEEEERQRGNFPDRFSGHQFPNYSSELNVNALLLGDSALYLCASSFIGVGNTIYFGEGSWLTVV.

V gene TRBV2 combines with J gene TRBJ1-5; possibly TRBD1 for D (5 bases). Germline CDR1 and CDR2: SNHLY and FYNNEI. This CDR3 comprises 16 residues. Trimming pared 6 bases from V and 4 bases from J, leaving 19 bases between. Written as DNA, the CDR3 is TGTGCCAGCAGCCCAGCGGGACCGCGCGGTAATCAGCCCCAGCATTTT. This sequence encodes CASSPAGPRGNQPQHF.

The chain uses TRBV5-1 and TRBJ2-7; 10 nucleotides align to TRBD1. The CDR3 is 15 amino acids. Germline CDR1 reads SGHRS; CDR2 reads YFSETQ. With 4 bases clipped from V and 7 bases from J, the junction kept 11 bases outside the gene matches. The CDR3 DNA reads as TGCGCCAGCAGCAAGACAGGGGGCCCCATTTGGGAGCAGTACTTC. Protein product: CASSKTGGPIWEQYF.

The chain combines TRBV20-1 with TRBJ2-7; D may be TRBD1 (5 bases). From germline, CDR1 is DFQATT and CDR2 SNEGSKA (reference sequence). The CDR3 consists of 11 residues. With 2 bases removed from V and 6 bases from J, the gap between germline ends came to 8 bases. The CDR3 coding sequence is TGCAGTGCTAGACAGGGTGCCGAGCAGTACTTC. Its protein is CSARQGAEQYF.